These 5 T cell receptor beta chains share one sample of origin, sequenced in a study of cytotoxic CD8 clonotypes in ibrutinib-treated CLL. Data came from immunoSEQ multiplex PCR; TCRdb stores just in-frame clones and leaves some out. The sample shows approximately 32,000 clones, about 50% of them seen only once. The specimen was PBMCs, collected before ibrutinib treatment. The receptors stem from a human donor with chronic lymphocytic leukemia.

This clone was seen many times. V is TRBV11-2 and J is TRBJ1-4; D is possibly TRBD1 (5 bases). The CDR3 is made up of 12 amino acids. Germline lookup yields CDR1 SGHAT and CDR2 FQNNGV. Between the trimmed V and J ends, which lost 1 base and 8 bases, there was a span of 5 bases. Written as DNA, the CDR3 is TGTGCCAGCAGCTTAGGGGGGGAAAAACTGTTTTTT. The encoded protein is CASSLGGEKLFF.

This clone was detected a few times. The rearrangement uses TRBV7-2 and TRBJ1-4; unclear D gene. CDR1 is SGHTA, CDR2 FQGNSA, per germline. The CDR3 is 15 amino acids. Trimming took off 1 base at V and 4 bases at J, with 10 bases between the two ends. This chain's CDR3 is CASSLGHTYNEKLFF. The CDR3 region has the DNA TGTGCCAGCAGCTTAGGGCACACATATAATGAAAAACTGTTTTTT.

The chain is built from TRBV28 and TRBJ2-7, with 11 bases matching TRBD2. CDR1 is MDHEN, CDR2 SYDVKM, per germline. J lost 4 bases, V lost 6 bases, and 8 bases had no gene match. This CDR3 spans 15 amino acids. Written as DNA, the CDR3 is TGTGCCAGCAGACCCCAGACTAGCGGGACGTACGAGCAGTACTTC. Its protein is CASRPQTSGTYEQYF.

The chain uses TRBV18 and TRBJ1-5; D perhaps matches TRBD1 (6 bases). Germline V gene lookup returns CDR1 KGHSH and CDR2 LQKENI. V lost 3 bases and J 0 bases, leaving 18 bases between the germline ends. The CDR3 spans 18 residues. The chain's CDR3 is CASSPTGMGPGSNQPQHF. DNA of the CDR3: TGTGCCAGCTCACCTACAGGGATGGGGCCGGGTAGCAATCAGCCCCAGCATTTT.

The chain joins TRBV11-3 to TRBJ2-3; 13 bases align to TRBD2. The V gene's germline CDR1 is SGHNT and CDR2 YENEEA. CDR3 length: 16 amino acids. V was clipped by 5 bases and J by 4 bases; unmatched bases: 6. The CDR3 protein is CASSPRTSGGADTQYF. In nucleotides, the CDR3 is TGTGCCAGCAGCCCGAGGACTAGCGGGGGTGCAGATACGCAGTATTTT.